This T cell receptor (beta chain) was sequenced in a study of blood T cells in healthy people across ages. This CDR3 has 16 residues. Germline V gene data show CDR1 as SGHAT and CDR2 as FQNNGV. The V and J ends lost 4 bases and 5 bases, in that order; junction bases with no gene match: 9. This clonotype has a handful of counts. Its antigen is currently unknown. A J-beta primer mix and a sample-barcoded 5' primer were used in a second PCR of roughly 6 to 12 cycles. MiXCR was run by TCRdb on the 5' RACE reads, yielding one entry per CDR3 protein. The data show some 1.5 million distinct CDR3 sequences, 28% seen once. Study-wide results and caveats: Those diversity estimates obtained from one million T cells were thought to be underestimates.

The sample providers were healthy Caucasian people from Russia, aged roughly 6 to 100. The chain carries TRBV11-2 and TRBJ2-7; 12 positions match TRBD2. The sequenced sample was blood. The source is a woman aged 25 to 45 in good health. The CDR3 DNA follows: TGTGCCAGCAGCTCGCCGCGACTAGCGGGAGACCACGAGCAGTACTTC. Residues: CASSSPRLAGDHEQYF. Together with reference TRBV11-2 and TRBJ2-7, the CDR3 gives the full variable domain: EAGVAQSPRYKIIEKRQSVAFWCNPISGHATLYWYQQILGQGPKLLIQFQNNGVVDDSQLPKDRFSAERLKGVDSTLKIQPAKLEDSAVYLCASSSPRLAGDHEQYFGPGTRLTVT.